A single sample gave rise to the 25 T cell receptor beta chains below, sequenced in a study of T-cell memory formation after mild COVID-19. TCRdb re-called the 5' RACE reads with MiXCR, one entry per CDR3 protein. The sample has 150,000 to 200,000 distinct CDR3 sequences; around a tenth are singletons. The sequenced material came from PBMCs or a T cell subset sorted from them (not recorded which). All receptors come from a man between 18 and 35 years old who had mild COVID-19 (a few samples of this study predate the infection). Cell type and time point are not known.

This clonotype has just a few counts. The chain employs TRBV14 and TRBJ1-2; no definite D call. Germline V gene sequence: CDR1 SGHDN, CDR2 FVKESK. The germline V and J ends were trimmed by 3 bases and 4 bases, with 9 bases remaining between them. The length of the CDR3 is 13 residues. The CDR3 reads CASSHGPTYGYTF. The DNA for the CDR3 is TGTGCCAGCAGCCACGGACCGACCTATGGCTACACCTTC.

This clonotype was seen at least ten times. This chain uses TRBV30 with TRBJ2-6; D not certain. The CDR3 spans 13 residues. Trimming took off 0 bases at V and 4 bases at J, with 4 bases between the two ends. Germline V CDR1 and CDR2: GTSNPN, SVGIG (reference sequence). CDR3: CAWSVQGANVLTF. Written as DNA, the CDR3 is TGTGCCTGGAGTGTTCAGGGGGCCAACGTCCTGACTTTC.

This clonotype was seen many times. This chain links TRBV24-1 with TRBJ2-1; 10 bases agree with TRBD1. This CDR3 contains 14 residues. The ends lost 7 bases at V and 8 bases at J; junction bases unmatched: 7. The germline gives CDR1 KGHDR, CDR2 SFDVKD. The CDR3 sequence is CATSRDRGFDEQFF. The CDR3 DNA reads TGTGCCACCAGCAGGGACAGGGGATTTGATGAGCAGTTCTTC.

In DNA form, the CDR3 reads TGTGCCAGCTCACCCCCCGTTGGCACCTACAATGAGCAGTTCTTC. It encodes CASSPPVGTYNEQFF. The V call is TRBV18, the J call TRBJ2-1; no firm D call. The ends were cut back, 3 bases at V and 2 bases at J, with 11 bases in the middle. CDR1 is KGHSH, CDR2 LQKENI, per germline. The CDR3 is made up of 15 amino acids.

This clonotype has only a few counts. The rearrangement joins TRBV5-1 to TRBJ1-1; 11 nucleotides line up with TRBD1. J lost 4 bases, V lost 4 bases, and 6 bases had no gene match. Per germline, CDR1 SGHRS and CDR2 YFSETQ. CDR3 length: 15 residues. CDR3 loop: CASSVGQGVVTEAFF. The DNA for the CDR3 is TGCGCCAGCAGCGTGGGACAGGGGGTTGTCACTGAAGCTTTCTTT.

This clonotype was observed a handful of times. This chain links TRBV6-5 with TRBJ1-2; D unclear. V was shortened by 6 bases and J by 3 bases, with 11 bases between the two germline ends. The CDR3 consists of 13 residues. Germline V gives CDR1 MNHEY, CDR2 SVGAGI. DNA for the CDR3: TGTGCCAGCAGCCCGGGGTCAGACTATGGCTACACCTTC. The encoded protein is CASSPGSDYGYTF.

This clonotype occurred a few times. The chain employs TRBV7-2 and TRBJ2-3, with D maybe TRBD1 (6 bases). This CDR3 has 17 residues. The germline V gene encodes CDR1 SGHTA and CDR2 FQGNSA. Trimming stripped 0 bases from V and 4 bases from J, with 17 bases between. CDR3 nucleotides: TGTGCCAGCAGCTTAGCGTTGGACAGTCTCCTCCCAGATACGCAGTATTTT. Amino acid sequence: CASSLALDSLLPDTQYF.

This chain joins TRBV27 and TRBJ2-7; TRBD1 or TRBD2 may be the D gene (5 bases each). V was pared by 2 bases and J by 4 bases, with 18 bases between. Germline V lookup: CDR1 MNHEY, CDR2 SMNVEV (reference sequence). The CDR3 runs 16 residues. CDR3 sequence reads: CASSLLPQGRGYEQYF. DNA for the CDR3: TGTGCCAGCAGTTTACTCCCCCAGGGCCGCGGGTACGAGCAGTACTTC.

The V call is TRBV2, the J call TRBJ2-7; a possible D gene is TRBD2 (6 bases). The V and J ends lost 3 bases and 7 bases respectively, with 7 bases between them. Germline CDR1 is SNHLY and CDR2 is FYNNEI. The CDR3 loop spans 11 amino acids. CDR3 DNA sequence: TGTGCCAGCAGTGAGGCGGGGGAGCAGTACGTC. This encodes CASSEAGEQYV.

This clonotype was seen a few times. The rearrangement joins TRBV5-1 to TRBJ2-5; tentatively, D is TRBD1 (5 bases). The CDR3 consists of 13 residues. V gave up 4 bases and J gave up 5 bases, with 12 bases separating them. Germline-derived CDR1 and CDR2 are SGHRS and YFSETQ. CDR3 sequence: CASSLGATETQYF. CDR3 DNA sequence: TGCGCCAGCAGCCTAGGGGCCACGGAGACCCAGTACTTC.

This clonotype turned up a few times. This sequence joins TRBV5-1 and TRBJ2-3, with 8 bases aligning to TRBD2. Trimming took 4 bases from V and 2 from J; bases not matched to a gene: 6. The CDR3 has 15 amino acids. Per germline, CDR1 SGHRS and CDR2 YFSETQ. CDR3 sequence reads: CASSRTSRDTDTQYF. CDR3 nucleotides: TGCGCCAGCAGCCGGACTAGCAGGGACACAGATACGCAGTATTTT.

This clonotype has only a few counts. The V and J genes are TRBV11-2 and TRBJ2-1; D not resolved. Germline V gene lookup returns CDR1 SGHAT and CDR2 FQNNGV. The CDR3 loop spans 16 amino acids. V lost 5 bases, J lost 7 bases, and 21 bases lay in between. CDR3 bases: TGTGCCAGCAGCCAAGAGGACCCCCCAAGGGCAAATGAGCAGTTCTTC. It yields the protein CASSQEDPPRANEQFF. Drawing the rest from reference TRBV11-2 and TRBJ2-1, the complete variable domain is EAGVAQSPRYKIIEKRQSVAFWCNPISGHATLYWYQQILGQGPKLLIQFQNNGVVDDSQLPKDRFSAERLKGVDSTLKIQPAKLEDSAVYLCASSQEDPPRANEQFFGPGTRLTVL.

This clonotype was picked up many times. The chain couples TRBV7-2 to TRBJ2-3; D gene unclear. This CDR3 spans 13 amino acids. V was cut by 5 bases and J by 3 bases, with 9 bases left in between. Germline-derived CDR1 and CDR2 are SGHTA and FQGNSA. The chain's CDR3 is CASSVVRTDTQYF. The CDR3 DNA reads TGTGCCAGCAGCGTTGTGAGGACAGATACGCAGTATTTT.

The chain carries TRBV7-2 and TRBJ2-7, with D tentatively TRBD1 (6 bases). Trimming pared 2 bases from V and 3 bases from J, leaving 11 bases between. CDR3 length: 14 amino acids. Germline CDR1 reads SGHTA; CDR2 reads FQGNSA. CDR3 bases: TGTGCCAGCAGCTTAAGCCGGACAGTCTACGAGCAGTACTTC. Amino acids: CASSLSRTVYEQYF.

This clonotype has a count of ten or more. The chain links TRBV5-1 to TRBJ2-3, with D possibly called TRBD1 or TRBD2 (5 bases each). Germline-derived CDR1 and CDR2 are SGHRS and YFSETQ. Trimming cost V 4 bases and J 1 base, with 13 bases left between them. The CDR3 has 15 residues. CDR3 loop: CASSVSRGGTDTQYF. Written as DNA, the CDR3 is TGCGCCAGCAGCGTATCTAGGGGAGGCACAGATACGCAGTATTTT. The whole variable domain, filled in from reference TRBV5-1 and TRBJ2-3, reads KAGVTQTPRYLIKTRGQQVTLSCSPISGHRSVSWYQQTPGQGLQFLFEYFSETQRNKGNFPGRFSGRQFSNSRSEMNVSTLELGDSALYLCASSVSRGGTDTQYFGPGTRLTVL.

This clonotype was seen more than once but under ten times. The genes are TRBV24-1 and TRBJ2-1; D is ambiguous. This CDR3 has 14 amino acids. Trimming took off 5 bases at V and 0 bases at J, with 7 bases between the two ends. From germline, CDR1 is KGHDR and CDR2 SFDVKD. CDR3 amino acids: CATSAASSYNEQFF. CDR3 in DNA: TGTGCCACCAGTGCTGCCAGCTCCTACAATGAGCAGTTCTTC.

The chain couples TRBV12-3 or TRBV12-4 to TRBJ2-2, with D possibly TRBD2 on 6 matching bases. The CDR3 is made up of 12 amino acids. Trimming took off 5 bases at V and 6 bases at J, with 7 bases between the two ends. CDR3 in amino acids: CASSGGSGELFF. CDR3 DNA: TGTGCCAGCAGTGGGGGGTCCGGGGAGCTGTTTTTT.

Details on this clonotype: A clone one base away is much larger, so this may be a read error. The chain joins TRBV9 to TRBJ1-4; D possibly corresponds to TRBD1 (5 bases). The CDR3 sequence is 15 residues long. Per germline, CDR1 SGDLS and CDR2 YYNGEE. Trimming cost V 4 bases and J 5 bases, with 15 bases left between them. The CDR3 DNA follows: TGTGCCAGCAGCCGAGCCCAGGGTACCAATGAAAAACTGTTTTTT. Protein: CASSRAQGTNEKLFF.

This clonotype was detected many times. This sequence joins TRBV4-3 and TRBJ2-1; D not resolved. V was trimmed by 0 bases and J by 6 bases, leaving 9 bases between them. Germline CDR1 reads LGHNA; CDR2 reads YSLEER. This CDR3 has 14 amino acids. CDR3 amino acids: CASSQEARSNEQFF. CDR3 nucleotides: TGCGCCAGCAGCCAAGAGGCCAGGAGCAATGAGCAGTTCTTC.

This chain joins TRBV6-5 and TRBJ2-5, with 14 bases aligning to TRBD2. CDR1 is MNHEY and CDR2 is SVGAGI in the germline V gene. The CDR3 covers 14 residues. The ends lost 7 bases at V and 5 bases at J; junction bases unmatched: 3. CDR3: CASTRLAGGETQYF. As DNA, the CDR3 is TGTGCCAGCACTAGACTAGCGGGGGGGGAGACCCAGTACTTC.

This clonotype was detected many times. V is TRBV6-4 and J is TRBJ2-1; 7 bases map to TRBD2. Germline CDR1 is MRHNA and CDR2 is SNTAGT. This CDR3 spans 13 amino acids. The J segment lost 8 bases and the V segment lost 4 bases, leaving 5 bases of the junction unmatched. The CDR3 nucleotides are TGTGCCAGCAGTGTCGATGGGGGGGATGAGCAGTTCTTC. It translates to CASSVDGGDEQFF.

This clonotype was counted at least ten times. This chain joins TRBV7-8 and TRBJ2-2, with 8 bases lining up with TRBD2. V shed 0 bases and J 4 bases; nucleotides not matched to a gene: 1. Germline V lookup: CDR1 SGHVS, CDR2 FQNEAQ. CDR3 length equals 15 residues. CDR3 in DNA: TGTGCCAGCAGCTTAGCGGCGGGGGGCACCGGGGAGCTGTTTTTT. Its translation is CASSLAAGGTGELFF.

This clonotype has a count of ten or more. The chain joins TRBV12-3 or TRBV12-4 to TRBJ1-2; possibly TRBD1 for D (5 bases). The CDR3 is 13 residues long. The V gene lost 7 bases and the J gene lost 5 bases, with 14 bases spanning the gap. CDR3 amino acids: CASNRDRGYGYTF. CDR3 bases: TGTGCCAGCAACCGGGACCGAGGATATGGCTACACCTTC.

This clonotype was observed a handful of times. The rearrangement uses TRBV11-2 and TRBJ2-7; the match to TRBD1 covers 8 bases. V was clipped by 7 bases and J by 2 bases; unmatched bases: 7. This CDR3 spans 14 amino acids. Germline loops: CDR1 SGHAT, CDR2 FQNNGV. The CDR3 is CASNRGSGTYEQYF. CDR3 nucleotide sequence: TGTGCCAGCAACAGGGGGAGTGGGACCTACGAGCAGTACTTC.

V is TRBV5-4 and J is TRBJ2-7; TRBD1 is a possible D gene (5 bases). The CDR3 has 12 residues. V was trimmed by 4 bases and J by 3 bases, leaving 8 bases between them. The germline V gene has CDR1 SGHNT and CDR2 YYREEE (reference sequence). CDR3 region: CASSIDSYEQYF. CDR3 coding DNA: TGTGCCAGCAGCATAGACAGCTACGAGCAGTACTTC. The complete variable domain, with remaining parts taken from reference TRBV5-4 and TRBJ2-7, reads ETGVTQSPTHLIKTRGQQVTLRCSSQSGHNTVSWYQQALGQGPQFIFQYYREEENGRGNFPPRFSGLQFPNYSSELNVNALELDDSALYLCASSIDSYEQYFGPGTRLTVT.